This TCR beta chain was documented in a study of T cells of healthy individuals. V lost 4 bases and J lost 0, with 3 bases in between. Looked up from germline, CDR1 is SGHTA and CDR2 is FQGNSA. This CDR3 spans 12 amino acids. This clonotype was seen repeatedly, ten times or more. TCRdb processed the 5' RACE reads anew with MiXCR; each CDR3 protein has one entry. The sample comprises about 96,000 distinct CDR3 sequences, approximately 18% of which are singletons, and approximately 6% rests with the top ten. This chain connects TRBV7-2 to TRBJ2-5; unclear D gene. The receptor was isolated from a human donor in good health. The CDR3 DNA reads TGTGCCAGCAGCTCGTACCAAGAGACCCAGTACTTC. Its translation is CASSSYQETQYF.